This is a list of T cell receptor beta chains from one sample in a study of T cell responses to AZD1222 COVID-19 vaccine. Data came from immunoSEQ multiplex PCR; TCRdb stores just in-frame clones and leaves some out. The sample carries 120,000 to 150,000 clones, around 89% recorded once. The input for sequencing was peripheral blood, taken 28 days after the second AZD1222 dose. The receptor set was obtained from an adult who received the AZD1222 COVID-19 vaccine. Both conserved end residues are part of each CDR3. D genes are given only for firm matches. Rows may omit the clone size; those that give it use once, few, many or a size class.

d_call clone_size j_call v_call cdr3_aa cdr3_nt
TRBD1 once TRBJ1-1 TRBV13 CASSRKRKLTGTVGSNTEAFF TGTGCCAGCAGCCGTAAGAGAAAGTTAACCGGGACAGTGGGCTCGAACACTGAAGCTTTCTTT
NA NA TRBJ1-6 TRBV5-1 CASSAGLESSPLHF TGCGCCAGCAGCGCCGGCCTTGAGAGTTCACCCCTCCACTTT
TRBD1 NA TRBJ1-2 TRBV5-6 CASSEGQGVYGYTF TGTGCCAGCAGCGAGGGACAGGGAGTCTATGGCTACACCTTC
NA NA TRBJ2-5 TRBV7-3 CASSLWAGLQETQYF TGTGCCAGCAGCTTATGGGCTGGGTTGCAAGAGACCCAGTACTTC
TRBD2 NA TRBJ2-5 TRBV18 CASSPPRLAGGEETQYF TGTGCCAGCTCACCACCGCGGCTAGCGGGAGGGGAAGAGACCCAGTACTTC
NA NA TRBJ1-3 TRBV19 CARRGRLVVNTIYF TGTGCCAGGCGGGGACGTTTGGTAGTGAACACCATATATTTT
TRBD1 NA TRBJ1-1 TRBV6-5 CASRDRGFTEAFF TGTGCCAGCAGGGACAGGGGATTCACTGAAGCTTTCTTT
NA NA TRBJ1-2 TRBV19 CASRGAYHYGYTF TGTGCCAGTAGAGGGGCCTATCACTATGGCTACACCTTC
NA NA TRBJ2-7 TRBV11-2 CASSLSLLSYEQYF TGTGCCAGCAGCTTAAGCCTTTTATCCTACGAGCAGTACTTC
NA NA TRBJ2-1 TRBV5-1 CASSVLTGDDNEQFF TGCGCCAGCAGCGTATTGACAGGAGACGACAATGAGCAGTTCTTC
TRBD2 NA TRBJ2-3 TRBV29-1 CSGGSPSGNTDTQYF TGCAGCGGGGGGTCGCCTAGCGGAAACACAGATACGCAGTATTTT
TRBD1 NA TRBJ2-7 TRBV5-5 CASRPGTGSYSYEQYF TGTGCCAGCAGACCCGGGACAGGATCGTACTCCTACGAGCAGTACTTC
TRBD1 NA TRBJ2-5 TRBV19 CATRQGETQYF TGTGCCACCAGACAGGGAGAGACCCAGTACTTC
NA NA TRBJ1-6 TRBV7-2 CASSKDSPLHF TGTGCCAGCAGCAAGGATTCACCCCTCCACTTT
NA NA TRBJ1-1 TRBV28 CASSFRFRAPEAFF TGTGCCAGCAGTTTTCGTTTCCGCGCGCCTGAAGCTTTCTTT
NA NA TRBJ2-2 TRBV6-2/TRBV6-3 CASSYGVGLFF TGTGCCAGCAGTTACGGGGTCGGGCTGTTTTTT